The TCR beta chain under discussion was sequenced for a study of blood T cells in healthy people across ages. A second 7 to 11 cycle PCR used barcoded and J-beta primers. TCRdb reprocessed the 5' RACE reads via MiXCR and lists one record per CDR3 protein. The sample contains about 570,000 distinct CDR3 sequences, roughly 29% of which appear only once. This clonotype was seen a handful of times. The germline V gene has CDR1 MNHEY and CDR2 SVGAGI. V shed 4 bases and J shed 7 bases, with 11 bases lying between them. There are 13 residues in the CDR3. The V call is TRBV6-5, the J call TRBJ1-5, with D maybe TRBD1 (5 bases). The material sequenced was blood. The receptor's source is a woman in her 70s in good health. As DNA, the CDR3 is TGTGCCAGCAGTTTGTCAGGGAGACAGCCCCAGCATTTT. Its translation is CASSLSGRQPQHF.